Following are 19 T cell receptor beta chains from one sample sequenced in a study of response to subunit inactivated influenza vaccine. TCRdb re-called the RT-PCR reads through MiXCR, storing one row per CDR3 protein. This sample has fewer than 600,000 distinct CDR3 sequences, with roughly 7.6% found just once. Sequences were derived from PBMCs from blood, sampled approximately 25 months after vaccination. These receptors originate from a man aged 45 to 70 who received an inactivated influenza vaccine.

Notes on this clonotype: This may stem from a read error, because a much larger clone lies one nucleotide away. V and J are TRBV4-3 and TRBJ2-1, with no clear D. Germline V gene data show CDR1 as LGHNA and CDR2 as YSLEER. The CDR3 extends over 16 amino acids. CDR3 protein: CASGQDLAARRTEQFF. CDR3 nucleotides: TGCGCCAGCGGCCAAGATTTGGCGGCCCGACGGACGGAGCAGTTCTTC.

There are many counts of this clonotype. The V gene is TRBV5-1, the J gene TRBJ1-6; TRBD1 is a possible D gene (5 bases). Trimming removed 2 bases at V and 3 bases at J, with 6 bases between. Germline values: CDR1 SGHRS, CDR2 YFSETQ. The length of the CDR3 is 14 residues. CDR3 in amino acids: CASSFGGYNSPLHF. The CDR3 coding sequence is TGCGCCAGCAGCTTCGGGGGCTATAATTCACCCCTCCACTTT.

This clonotype was seen a handful of times. The chain links TRBV12-3 or TRBV12-4 to TRBJ2-5, with D perhaps matching TRBD1 or TRBD2 (6 bases each). V lost 3 bases to trimming and J lost 2 bases, with 13 bases between them. The CDR3 contains 15 residues. Written as DNA, the CDR3 is TGTGCCAGCAGTTTGTCGGGGGCCCGGCAAGAGACCCAGTACTTC. Residues: CASSLSGARQETQYF.

V gene TRBV10-3 combines with J gene TRBJ2-1, with 13 bases that match TRBD2. Trimming removed 4 bases from V and 4 bases from J; junction bases left unmatched: 7. Germline lookup yields CDR1 ENHRY and CDR2 SYGVKD. The CDR3 totals 17 residues. The CDR3 reads CAISGRGTSGTYNEQFF. The CDR3, as DNA: TGTGCCATCAGTGGAAGGGGGACTAGCGGGACTTACAATGAGCAGTTCTTC.

This clonotype came up a few times. The chain combines TRBV7-9 with TRBJ2-7; 16 bases line up with TRBD2. V dropped 4 bases and J dropped 3; count of bases not matched to a gene: 6. Germline V lookup: CDR1 SEHNR, CDR2 FQNEAQ (reference sequence). This CDR3 has 17 residues. The CDR3: CASSSPGLAGGLYEQYF. The CDR3, as DNA: TGTGCCAGCAGCTCTCCGGGACTAGCGGGAGGGCTCTACGAGCAGTACTTC.

The V and J genes are TRBV6-1 and TRBJ2-1, with D maybe TRBD1 (5 bases). Germline lookup yields CDR1 MNHNS and CDR2 SASEGT. CDR3 size: 14 residues. Trimming stripped 3 bases from V and 0 bases from J, with 6 bases between. CDR3 bases: TGTGCCAGCAGTGACAGGGCCTCCTACAATGAGCAGTTCTTC. Encoded protein: CASSDRASYNEQFF.

The chain couples TRBV20-1 to TRBJ1-5; a possible D gene is TRBD1 (6 bases). CDR1 is DFQATT and CDR2 is SNEGSKA in the germline V gene (reference sequence). The CDR3 loop spans 16 amino acids. Trimming removed 3 bases from V and 4 bases from J, with 19 bases in between. The CDR3 bases are TGCAGTGCTAGTCCGGTCAGGGGCCTTGAGAATCAGCCCCAGCATTTT. Translating gives CSASPVRGLENQPQHF.

The CDR3 is CAGKPREGSYNEQFF. The CDR3 DNA is TGTGCCGGAAAACCAAGGGAGGGATCCTACAATGAGCAGTTCTTC. This rearrangement joins TRBV2 to TRBJ2-1; TRBD2 matches 7 bases. After removal of 11 bases from V and 1 base from J, the junction contained 11 bases not matched to a gene. Germline CDR1 reads SNHLY; CDR2 reads FYNNEI. CDR3 length equals 15 residues.

This clonotype occurred many times. V and J are TRBV6-7 and TRBJ1-2, with D tentatively TRBD1 (5 bases). TRBV6-7 is filed as an ORF, its function uncertain. This CDR3 region has 10 residues. V shed 9 bases and J shed 9 bases, with 11 bases lying between them. The CDR3 spells CARPTGRYTF. The CDR3 DNA sequence: TGTGCCAGGCCCACAGGACGCTACACCTTC.

This clonotype was found many times. V usage is TRBV20-1 and J usage is TRBJ1-1; D call uncertain. V was pared by 2 bases and J by 0 bases, with 10 bases between. Germline loops: CDR1 DFQATT, CDR2 SNEGSKA (reference sequence). The CDR3 contains 14 residues. The chain's CDR3 is CSARQEGMNTEAFF. CDR3 sequence (DNA): TGCAGTGCTAGACAGGAGGGCATGAACACTGAAGCTTTCTTT.

This clonotype showed up many times. This chain links TRBV29-1 with TRBJ2-1, with TRBD1 as a possible D gene (6 bases). Germline CDR1 is SQVTM and CDR2 is ANQGSEA. The V gene lost 4 bases and the J gene lost 2 bases, with 18 bases spanning the gap. This CDR3 comprises 16 residues. CDR3 in amino acids: CSVVPLGQLAYNEQFF. DNA for the CDR3: TGCAGCGTTGTCCCCCTCGGACAGCTAGCCTACAATGAGCAGTTCTTC.

This clonotype was seen more than once but under ten times. This chain uses TRBV5-1 with TRBJ2-7; perhaps TRBD1 as D (6 bases). V dropped 7 bases and J dropped 0 bases, with 14 bases sitting between them. The CDR3 sequence is 14 residues long. Looked up from germline, CDR1 is SGHRS and CDR2 is YFSETQ. CDR3 region: CASRAQGASYEQYF. The CDR3 region has the DNA TGCGCCAGCCGCGCACAGGGCGCCTCCTACGAGCAGTACTTC.

This clonotype was recorded at least ten times. The V and J genes are TRBV29-1 and TRBJ2-4; tentatively, D is TRBD2 (5 bases). CDR3 size: 12 residues. Germline CDR1 reads SQVTM; CDR2 reads ANQGSEA. The V gene lost 3 bases and the J gene lost 7 bases, with 10 bases spanning the gap. CDR3 DNA: TGCAGCGTTGACGGAGGAGAGAACATTCAGTACTTC. Encoded protein: CSVDGGENIQYF.

The sample holds a few counts of this clonotype. The rearrangement joins TRBV4-3 to TRBJ2-5, with a tentative D call TRBD2 (6 bases). In germline, CDR1 is LGHNA, CDR2 YSLEER. The CDR3 totals 15 residues. V was cut by 4 bases and J by 4 bases, with 16 bases left in between. The chain's CDR3 is CASSLGGVNPETQYF. The CDR3 DNA reads TGCGCCAGCAGCCTGGGCGGGGTAAACCCAGAGACCCAGTACTTC.

The sample holds a few counts of this clonotype. The chain joins TRBV6-2 or TRBV6-3 to TRBJ2-7; 13 nucleotides align to TRBD2. The ends lost 6 bases at V and 4 bases at J; junction bases unmatched: 9. CDR1 MNHEY and CDR2 SVGEGT come from the germline V gene. The CDR3 extends over 16 amino acids. CDR3 sequence: CASRLRTSGGEYEQYF. CDR3 sequence (DNA): TGTGCCAGCAGACTCAGGACTAGCGGGGGAGAATACGAGCAGTACTTC.

In this sample, this clonotype turned up many times. The CDR3 loop is CASSQDPSGGYNEQFF. The CDR3 nucleotides are TGCGCCAGCAGCCAAGACCCTAGCGGAGGATACAATGAGCAGTTCTTC. The chain employs TRBV4-1 and TRBJ2-1, with TRBD2 matching 7 bases. The CDR3 sequence is 16 residues long. Unmatched junction bases numbered 6, after V lost 0 bases and J lost 4 bases. Germline V gene sequence: CDR1 MGHRA, CDR2 YSYEKL.

This clonotype has a handful of counts. The chain recombines TRBV20-1 with TRBJ2-2; D remains unclear. V dropped 3 bases and J dropped 0 bases, with 11 bases sitting between them. This CDR3 has 15 amino acids. CDR1 DFQATT and CDR2 SNEGSKA come from the germline V gene (reference sequence). The CDR3: CSASHPQTNTGELFF. The CDR3 DNA follows: TGCAGTGCTAGTCATCCTCAGACGAACACCGGGGAGCTGTTTTTT.

This clonotype was counted a few times. The chain uses TRBV20-1 and TRBJ2-3, with D perhaps matching TRBD2 (7 bases). The germline V gene encodes CDR1 DFQATT and CDR2 SNEGSKA (reference sequence). The CDR3 spans 14 residues. V shed 5 bases and J shed 7 bases, with 19 bases lying between them. The CDR3 DNA sequence: TGCAGTGCTGGGCGGGGGCGGGAGTCACATACGCAGTATTTT. It translates to CSAGRGRESHTQYF.

This clonotype was recorded a few times. The chain links TRBV11-2 to TRBJ1-2; D unclear. This CDR3 comprises 14 residues. Germline V lookup: CDR1 SGHAT, CDR2 FQNNGV. V was clipped by 5 bases and J by 8 bases, with 18 bases between them. Written as DNA, the CDR3 is TGTGCCAGCAGCCCCGGGAGCCTTTATGGGGGCTACACCTTC. It specifies CASSPGSLYGGYTF.